This record covers a single TCR beta chain. The antigen it recognizes is unknown. Base qualities were left out, and no much larger clone turns up one base away. These data belong to a study of high-grade serous ovarian cancer treatment subgroups (dated by TCRdb to the early 2020s). About the study as a whole: On average, sequencing produced about 15,000 reads and under 9,000 unique TCR beta rearrangements for each sample. The study profiled TCR beta repertoires in high-grade serous ovarian cancer patients grouped by complete gross resection or neoadjuvant chemotherapy response under a laparoscopic triage algorithm. A cohort of around 30 patients was included: about ten with no residual disease after primary surgery (R0), about ten who were excellent NACT responders, and about ten who were poor NACT responders. One primary tumor sample and two metastatic tumor samples were collected from each patient, for a total of 90 or so samples.

The tumor samples were collected prior to definitive surgery or chemotherapy. Genomic DNA was extracted by the MD Anderson Biospecimen Extraction Resource, and TCR sequencing was done by the MD Anderson Cancer Genomics Laboratory. Here is what the overall study found, with its caveats: Bulk tumor TCR sequencing lacked spatial information, limiting insight into HGSC tumor complexity and diversity. Repertoire similarity between tumors of the same patient ranged 0.11 to 0.79, whereas almost no similarity was seen between different patients. TCR clonal relatedness showed a positive correlation with neoantigen level and a trend toward positive correlation with copy number variation and mutation load from whole-genome sequencing. TCR repertoire analyses were focused on CDR3, and CDR1 and CDR2 were not analyzed.

The CDR3 has 14 amino acids, counting the end cysteine and phenylalanine. The kept DNA is CDR3 alone, 42 bases in frame from the first base. The germline ends are 15 bases apart after V is trimmed by 5 bases and J by 5 bases. The germline V gene supplies CDR1 SGHNT and CDR2 YENEEA. The 75 to 100 tumor samples underwent high-throughput TCR profiling with ImmunoSEQ. For the original study's pipeline: To measure repertoire diversity, the metrics used were richness (unique productive sequences), clonality, evenness and relatedness, and the Bhattacharyya coefficient was used to assess similarity between samples. Conclusions stayed consistent in a sensitivity analysis that left out TCRs with fewer than two reads. This is the immuneACCESS table as TCRdb keeps it, with only in-frame sequences that have V and J called. A part of the clones is gone; compared with another copy, unresolved V genes explain less than half, and the rest is unexplained. The V and J calls and clone size come from that table; D and trimming were worked out from the DNA. The sample profile shows about 10,000 clones; roughly 80% of them were found once. The ten largest clonotypes hold 6.6% of the sample.

The TCR was taken from a human donor with high-grade serous ovarian cancer. The sequence links TRBV11-3 to TRBJ2-5, with a weak D call of TRBD2 (7 bases match). Source material: tumor tissue. The CDR3 region: CASSEGGARETQYF. The bases are TGTGCCAGCAGCGAAGGGGGGGCTCGGGAGACCCAGTACTTC.